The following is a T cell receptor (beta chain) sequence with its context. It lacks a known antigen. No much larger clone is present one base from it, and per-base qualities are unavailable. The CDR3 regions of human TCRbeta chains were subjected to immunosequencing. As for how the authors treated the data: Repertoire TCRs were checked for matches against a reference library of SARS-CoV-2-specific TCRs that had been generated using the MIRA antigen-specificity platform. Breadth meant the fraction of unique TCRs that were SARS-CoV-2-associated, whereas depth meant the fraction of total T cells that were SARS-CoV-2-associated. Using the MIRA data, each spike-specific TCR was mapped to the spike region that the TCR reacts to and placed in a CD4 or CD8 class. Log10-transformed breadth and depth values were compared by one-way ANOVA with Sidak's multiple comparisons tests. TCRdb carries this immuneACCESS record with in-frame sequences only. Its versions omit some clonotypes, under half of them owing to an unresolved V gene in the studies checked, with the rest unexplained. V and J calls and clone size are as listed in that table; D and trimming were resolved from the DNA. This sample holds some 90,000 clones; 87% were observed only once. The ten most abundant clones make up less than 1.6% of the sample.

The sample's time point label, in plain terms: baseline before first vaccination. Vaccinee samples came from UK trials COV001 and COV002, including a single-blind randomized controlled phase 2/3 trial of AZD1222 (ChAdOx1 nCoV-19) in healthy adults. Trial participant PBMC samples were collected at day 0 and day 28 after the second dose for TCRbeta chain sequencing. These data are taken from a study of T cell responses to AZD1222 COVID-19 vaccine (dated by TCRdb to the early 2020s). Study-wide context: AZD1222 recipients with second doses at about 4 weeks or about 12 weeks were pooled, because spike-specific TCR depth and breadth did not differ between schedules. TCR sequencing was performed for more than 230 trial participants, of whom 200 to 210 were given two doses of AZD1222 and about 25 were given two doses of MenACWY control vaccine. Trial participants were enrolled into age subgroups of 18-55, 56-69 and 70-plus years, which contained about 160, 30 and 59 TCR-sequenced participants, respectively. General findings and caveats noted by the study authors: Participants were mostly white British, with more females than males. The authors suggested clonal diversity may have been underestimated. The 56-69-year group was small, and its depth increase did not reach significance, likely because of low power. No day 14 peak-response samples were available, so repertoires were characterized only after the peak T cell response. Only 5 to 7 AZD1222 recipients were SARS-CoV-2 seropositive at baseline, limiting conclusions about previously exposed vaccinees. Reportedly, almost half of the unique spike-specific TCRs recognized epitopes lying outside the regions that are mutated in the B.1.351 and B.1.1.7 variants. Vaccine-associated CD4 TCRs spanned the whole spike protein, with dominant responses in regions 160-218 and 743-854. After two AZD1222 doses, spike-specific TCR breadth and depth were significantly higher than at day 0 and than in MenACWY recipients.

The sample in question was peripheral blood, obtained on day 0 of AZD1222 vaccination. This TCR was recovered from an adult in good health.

The CDR3 reads as follows: CASSQVGPGVYEQYF. The DNA sequence is given as TGTGCCAGCAGCCAAGTAGGTCCCGGGGTTTACGAGCAGTACTTC. The chain is assembled from TRBV3-1 (or the pseudogene TRBV3-2) and TRBJ2-7; TRBD2 is a possible D gene, resting on 5 matching bases. From the cysteine up to the phenylalanine, the CDR3 has a length of 15 residues. Only CDR3 DNA is held: 45 bases, read in frame from base 1. Trimming removed 1 base from V and 4 bases from J, leaving 14 bases between the germline ends. CDR1 and CDR2 were assigned from the germline V gene (reference sequence) as LGHDT and YNNKEL.